This entry lists 9 T cell receptor beta chains sequenced from one sample in a study of blood T cell repertoires in COVID-19. Sequencing used immunoSEQ multiplex PCR; TCRdb keeps in-frame clones, though not all of them. The table lists around 140,000 clones, about 75% of them singletons, with under 3% in the top ten. Sequences were obtained from PBMCs or T cells enriched from blood (not recorded which). The source is a woman aged 45-65 years who had recovered from COVID-19.

This clone appeared a single time. The chain uses TRBV4-1 and TRBJ2-1; 15 bases fit TRBD2. The J segment lost 7 bases and the V segment lost 4 bases, leaving 5 bases of the junction unmatched. Germline CDR1 MGHRA, CDR2 YSYEKL. This CDR3 has 16 amino acids. Here the CDR3 DNA reads TGCGCCAGCAGCCGAAAGGGACTAGCGGGGGGAAATGAGCAGTTCTTC. Encoded protein: CASSRKGLAGGNEQFF.

The V and J genes are TRBV7-3 and TRBJ2-1; TRBD1 agrees at 8 bases. CDR3 length: 15 residues. J gave up 4 bases and V 2 bases, and 4 bases lay outside the gene matches. Germline assignment: CDR1 SGHTA and CDR2 FQGTGA. In nucleotides, the CDR3 is TGTGCCAGCAGCTTAGGGGACAGGCCGTACAATGAGCAGTTCTTC. Amino acid sequence: CASSLGDRPYNEQFF.

This clone came up once. The chain carries TRBV28 and TRBJ2-3, with D perhaps matching TRBD2 (5 bases). V was cut by 5 bases and J by 6 bases, with 12 bases left in between. CDR3 length: 13 amino acids. The germline gives CDR1 MDHEN, CDR2 SYDVKM. This CDR3 reads CASSIEGRDTQYF. The CDR3 region has the DNA TGTGCCAGCAGTATAGAGGGCCGGGATACGCAGTATTTT.

The chain is built from TRBV10-3 and TRBJ1-5; D uncertain. CDR1 and CDR2 (germline): ENHRY, SYGVKD. The CDR3 loop spans 15 amino acids. The ends were cut back, 4 bases at V and 2 bases at J, with 12 bases in the middle. The CDR3 protein is CAISGGVPGNQPQHF. For the CDR3, the DNA is TGTGCCATCAGTGGTGGAGTTCCGGGCAATCAGCCCCAGCATTTT.

The genes are TRBV5-1 and TRBJ2-3; maybe TRBD2 (5 bases). V shed 5 bases and J shed 0 bases, with 10 bases lying between them. This CDR3 spans 14 amino acids. Looked up from germline, CDR1 is SGHRS and CDR2 is YFSETQ. The CDR3 region is CASRNGISTDTQYF. The CDR3 bases are TGCGCCAGCAGGAACGGGATTAGCACAGATACGCAGTATTTT.

The chain links TRBV6-2 or TRBV6-3 to TRBJ1-1; possibly TRBD1 for D (6 bases). Trimming pared 2 bases from V and 1 base from J, leaving 14 bases between. The CDR3 has 16 amino acids. Germline V gene data show CDR1 as MNHEY and CDR2 as SVGEGT. CDR3 sequence: CASSYPPGGANTEAFF. The CDR3 bases are TGTGCCAGCAGTTACCCCCCTGGGGGGGCGAACACTGAAGCTTTCTTT.

V gene TRBV7-6 combines with J gene TRBJ2-5; the D is unclear. Trimming cost V 4 bases and J 5 bases, with 17 bases left between them. The germline V gene encodes CDR1 SGHVS and CDR2 FNYEAQ. This CDR3 is built from 15 residues. The CDR3: CASSSTYGVRETQYF. The CDR3 bases are TGTGCCAGCAGCTCTACATACGGAGTAAGGGAGACCCAGTACTTC.

The CDR3: CASTALRGGSTNEKLFF. CDR3 nucleotide sequence: TGTGCCAGTACCGCCCTTAGGGGCGGCTCAACTAATGAAAAACTGTTTTTT. V gene TRBV19 combines with J gene TRBJ1-4; a weak D match, TRBD1 (5 bases). Germline CDR1 LNHDA, CDR2 SQIVND (reference sequence). Trimming removed 7 bases from V and 0 bases from J, with 18 bases in between. This CDR3 comprises 17 residues.

The V call is TRBV19, the J call TRBJ1-5; tentatively, D is TRBD1 (6 bases). This CDR3 is built from 17 residues. Germline V CDR1 and CDR2: LNHDA, SQIVND (reference sequence). Trimming removed 4 bases from V and 0 bases from J, with 16 bases in between. This CDR3 reads CASSTFRGADSNQPQHF. The CDR3 DNA is TGTGCCAGTAGTACATTCAGGGGAGCGGATAGCAATCAGCCCCAGCATTTT.